The subject of this entry is one TCR beta chain. Its specific antigen is unknown. No base quality values were provided; no much bigger clone lies one nucleotide off. The CDR3 spans 17 residues, from the cysteine through the phenylalanine. Of all the DNA, just the CDR3 is kept, 51 bases in frame from base 1. V trim: 4 bases; J trim: 2 bases; unmatched bases: 6. CDR1 is given as SGHRS and CDR2 as YFSETQ, both from the germline V gene. Receptors were amplified or captured by PCR. These reads were obtained on an Illumina HiSeq 2500. To reduce PCR and sequencing biases, unique molecular identifiers were incorporated into the TCR beta cDNA libraries. About 500,000 cDNA molecules were obtained for every 1 to 10 million input T cells, so each molecule roughly corresponded to one T cell. The patient libraries were prepared and sequenced using the same protocol as the earlier healthy control dataset. Within a given batch, samples were prepared together, multiplexed and sequenced on the same HiSeq lane. From the authors' description of their analysis: MIGEC handled the raw barcoded reads, throwing out single-read molecular identifier groups before consensus assembly and CDR3 extraction. Clonotype tables were post-analysed with VDJtools, normalizing diversity by down-sampling all datasets to the smallest sample size. Repertoire overlap clustering matched CDR3 amino acid but not nucleotide sequences to correct batch-related cross-sample contamination. Starting from the raw public reads, TCRdb applied fastp trimming at Q25, assembled clones with MiXCR and retained in-frame beta chains. Rows are combined by CDR3 protein, so each entry shows the most common genes and DNA. The V and J calls come from TCRdb's annotation, not from the publication. This sample comprises around 260,000 distinct CDR3 sequences, 35% to 40% of them detected only once. The ten largest clones capture 4.5% to 5.5% of the sample.

To demonstrate the VDJtools post-analysis software, the study profiled TCR beta repertoires from the peripheral blood of about 13 young patients with multiple sclerosis. Multiple sclerosis patients were children and adolescents aged 6 to 15 years. This record belongs to a study of post-analysis software for immune sequencing data (dated by TCRdb to between 2014 and 2016). Concerning the study at large: Recorded disease courses included relapsing-remitting, secondary progressive and progressive-relapsing multiple sclerosis, with some patients lacking subtype annotation. A subset of samples was prepared in parallel using single-end sample barcoding, then pooled and co-amplified after Illumina adapter ligation. Patient repertoires were compared against around twelve previously published healthy control repertoires from donors aged about 6 to 26 years.

Paper-wide results and their limitations: Normalized Chao1 diversity was significantly lower in multiple sclerosis patients than controls, suggesting substantial peripheral T-cell clonal expansion. Direct clustering with F measure revealed strong co-clustering of samples prepared in the same batch, which led to a batch-effect correction. Four to six TRBV segments, including TRBV5-6, TRBV5-1 and TRBV20-1, were significantly more frequent in patients than controls. The control group was slightly older than the multiple sclerosis patient group.

This receptor chain uses TRBV5-1 and TRBJ2-2, and 12 junctional nucleotides match TRBD2. This sequence originates from a girl aged 5-17 years with multiple sclerosis. Material for sequencing was blood. The DNA is TGCGCCAGCAGCCCACGACTAGCGGGGGACAACACCGGGGAGCTGTTTTTT. This translates into CASSPRLAGDNTGELFF.